These T cell receptor beta chains were read from a single sample in a study of blood T cells in healthy people across ages. One entry per CDR3 protein, called by TCRdb with MiXCR from the 5' RACE reads. This table holds about 800,000 distinct CDR3 sequences, around a quarter found once. These sequences were also reported in another study, on T cells of mothers and their children.

Source material: blood. These receptors were obtained from a boy aged 5-17 years in good health. Both conserved end residues are part of each CDR3. The D gene is left open where the match is weak. Expanded clones are given a class, and other clones once, few, many or no size at all.

J gene	clone size	D gene	V gene	CDR3 protein	CDR3 DNA
TRBJ1-2	.	.	TRBV20-1	CSASHRAGYGYTF	TGCAGTGCTAGTCACAGGGCGGGATATGGCTACACCTTC
TRBJ2-6	.	.	TRBV6-5	CASRRTASGANVLTF	TGTGCCAGCAGAAGAACAGCGTCTGGGGCCAACGTCCTGACTTTC
TRBJ1-2	few	.	TRBV6-5	CASSYQGHGYTF	TGTGCCAGCAGTTACCAGGGCCATGGCTACACCTTC
TRBJ2-7	few	TRBD2	TRBV20-1	CSARTSGNGEQYF	TGCAGTGCTAGAACTAGCGGAAATGGTGAGCAGTACTTC
TRBJ2-3	few	.	TRBV4-3	CASSQDQGLWDTQYF	TGCGCCAGCAGCCAAGATCAGGGCCTATGGGATACGCAGTATTTT
TRBJ2-1	.	TRBD2	TRBV24-1	CATSDRGLAGRNNEQFF	TGTGCCACCAGTGATCGCGGACTAGCGGGGCGTAACAATGAGCAGTTCTTC
TRBJ2-7	.	.	TRBV20-1	CSAPDPRGSYEQYF	TGCAGTGCTCCTGACCCGAGAGGATCCTACGAGCAGTACTTC
TRBJ1-2	.	TRBD1	TRBV29-1	CSVLGTDFYGYTF	TGCAGCGTACTCGGGACAGACTTCTATGGCTACACCTTC
TRBJ1-6	few	.	TRBV27	CASSFTANSPLHF	TGTGCCAGCAGTTTCACAGCTAATTCACCCCTCCACTTT
TRBJ1-4	few	TRBD1	TRBV30	CAWSHGTGYNEKLFF	TGTGCCTGGAGCCATGGGACAGGCTATAATGAAAAACTGTTTTTT
TRBJ1-2	.	TRBD1	TRBV28	CATGDRGRGYTF	TGTGCCACCGGGGACAGGGGTCGTGGCTACACCTTC
TRBJ2-7	.	TRBD1	TRBV7-7	CASSPGQGSSYEQYF	TGTGCTAGCAGCCCGGGACAGGGGAGCTCCTACGAGCAGTACTTC
TRBJ2-7	few	TRBD1	TRBV7-8	CASSLGPGGNEQYF	TGTGCCAGCAGCCTGGGGCCAGGGGGCAACGAGCAGTACTTC
TRBJ2-6	.	.	TRBV7-6	CASSLEPGANVLTF	TGTGCCAGCAGCTTAGAACCTGGGGCCAACGTCCTGACTTTC
TRBJ2-7	few	.	TRBV20-1	CSANGASSYEQYF	TGCAGTGCTAACGGGGCCTCCTCCTACGAGCAGTACTTC
TRBJ2-5	few	TRBD1	TRBV7-8	CASSFSYRGLETQYF	TGTGCCAGCAGCTTCTCGTACAGGGGGCTGGAGACCCAGTACTTC
TRBJ2-4	few	.	TRBV5-1	CASSWAGLSKNIQYF	TGCGCCAGCAGCTGGGCAGGGTTGTCCAAAAACATTCAGTACTTC
TRBJ2-1	few	TRBD1	TRBV2	CANRDRDEGEQFF	TGTGCCAACCGGGACAGGGATGAGGGTGAGCAGTTCTTC
TRBJ2-1	.	.	TRBV6-4	CASSEGNAGADEQFF	TGTGCCAGCAGTGAGGGAAACGCGGGGGCCGATGAGCAGTTCTTC
TRBJ2-3	.	TRBD2	TRBV2	CASTRLAVTDTQYF	TGTGCCAGCACCCGACTAGCGGTAACAGATACGCAGTATTTT
TRBJ2-7	.	.	TRBV5-5	CASSPPAVNEQYF	TGTGCCAGCAGCCCCCCAGCTGTGAACGAGCAGTACTTC
TRBJ1-6	.	.	TRBV10-3	CAISESGFSPLHF	TGTGCCATCAGTGAGTCGGGATTCTCACCCCTCCACTTT
TRBJ1-2	.	.	TRBV25-1	CASSESLSVPYGYTF	TGTGCCAGCAGTGAATCGCTTTCGGTTCCCTATGGCTACACCTTC
TRBJ2-2	few	.	TRBV20-1	CSARDAGSNTGELFF	TGCAGTGCTAGAGATGCGGGATCGAACACCGGGGAGCTGTTTTTT
TRBJ2-3	.	TRBD1	TRBV27	CASNRGRAADKQYF	TGTGCCAGCAACAGGGGGCGGGCGGCAGATAAGCAGTATTTT
TRBJ2-7	.	TRBD2	TRBV20-1	CSAEGLANTYEQYF	TGCAGTGCTGAAGGACTAGCGAACACCTACGAGCAGTACTTC
TRBJ2-3	.	TRBD2	TRBV20-1	CSAGGLAGMPDTQYF	TGCAGTGCCGGCGGGCTAGCGGGAATGCCAGATACGCAGTATTTT
TRBJ2-1	.	.	TRBV20-1	CSAPNGGEWGMIPYNEQFF	TGCAGTGCTCCCAATGGGGGTGAATGGGGGATGATACCCTACAATGAGCAGTTCTTC
TRBJ1-1	.	.	TRBV12-3/TRBV12-4	CASSPGGSRGTEAFF	TGTGCCAGCAGTCCGGGGGGGAGCAGAGGGACTGAAGCTTTCTTT